The sequence of this T cell receptor beta chain was determined in a study of blood T cells in healthy people across ages. It was with a sample-barcoded 5' primer and a J-beta primer mix that a second PCR of roughly 7 to 12 cycles was run. From each sample, at least 2.5 million paired-end reads containing CDR3 were obtained. TCRdb fed the 5' RACE reads into MiXCR, producing one record per CDR3 protein. The table shows over a million distinct CDR3 sequences, with around 59% occurring only once. About this clonotype: Antigen specificity is unknown.

The V segment lost 5 bases and the J segment 1 base; nucleotides outside the gene matches: 5. Germline V lookup: CDR1 LNHNV, CDR2 YYDKDF (reference sequence). The CDR3 covers 16 residues. All donors came from Russia, were Caucasian and healthy, and spanned ages about 6 to 90. Study-level findings and limits: Measured against age, TCR beta diversity per million T cells decreased in a roughly linear manner.

The sequence was collected from a man younger than 35 in good health. V gene TRBV15 combines with J gene TRBJ2-1; 10 bases map to TRBD2. The sequencing sample was made of blood. The CDR3: CATSPLAGVSYNEQFF. CDR3 nucleotide sequence: TGTGCCACCAGCCCGCTAGCGGGAGTTTCCTACAATGAGCAGTTCTTC.